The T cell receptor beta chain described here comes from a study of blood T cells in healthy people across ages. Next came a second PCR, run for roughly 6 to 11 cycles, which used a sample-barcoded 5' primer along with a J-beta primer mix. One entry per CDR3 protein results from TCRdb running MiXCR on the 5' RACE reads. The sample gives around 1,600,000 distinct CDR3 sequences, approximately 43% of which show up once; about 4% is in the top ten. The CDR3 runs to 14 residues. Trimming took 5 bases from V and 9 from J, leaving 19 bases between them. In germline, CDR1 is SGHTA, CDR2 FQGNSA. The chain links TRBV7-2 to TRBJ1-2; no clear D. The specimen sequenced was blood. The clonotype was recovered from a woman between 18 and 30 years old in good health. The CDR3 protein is CASSPTMTLCSYTF. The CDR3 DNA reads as TGTGCCAGCAGCCCGACGATGACACTCTGCAGCTACACCTTC.